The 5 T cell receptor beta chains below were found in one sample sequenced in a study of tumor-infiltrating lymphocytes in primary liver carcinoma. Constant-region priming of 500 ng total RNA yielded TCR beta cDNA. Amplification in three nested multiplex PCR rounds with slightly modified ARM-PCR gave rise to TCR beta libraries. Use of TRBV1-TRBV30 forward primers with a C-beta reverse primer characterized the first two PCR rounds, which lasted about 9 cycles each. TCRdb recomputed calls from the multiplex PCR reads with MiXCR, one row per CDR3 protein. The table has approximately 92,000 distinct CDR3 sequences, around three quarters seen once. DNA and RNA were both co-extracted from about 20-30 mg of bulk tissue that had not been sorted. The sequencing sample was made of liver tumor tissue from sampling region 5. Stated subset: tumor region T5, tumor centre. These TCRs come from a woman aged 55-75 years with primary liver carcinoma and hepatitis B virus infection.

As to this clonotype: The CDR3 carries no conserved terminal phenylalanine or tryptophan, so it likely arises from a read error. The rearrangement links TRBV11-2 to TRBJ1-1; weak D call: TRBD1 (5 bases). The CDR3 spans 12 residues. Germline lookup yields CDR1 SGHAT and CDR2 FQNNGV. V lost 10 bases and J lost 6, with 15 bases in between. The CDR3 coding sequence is TGTGCCAACAACTCTAAACAGGCTGAAGCTTTCCTT. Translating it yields CANNSKQAEAFL.

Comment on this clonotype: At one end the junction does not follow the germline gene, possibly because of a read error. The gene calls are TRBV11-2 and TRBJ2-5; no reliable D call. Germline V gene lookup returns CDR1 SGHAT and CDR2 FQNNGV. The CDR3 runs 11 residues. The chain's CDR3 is CGSSPQEIQYF. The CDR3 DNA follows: TGTGGCAGCAGCCCGCAAGAGATCCAGTACTTC.

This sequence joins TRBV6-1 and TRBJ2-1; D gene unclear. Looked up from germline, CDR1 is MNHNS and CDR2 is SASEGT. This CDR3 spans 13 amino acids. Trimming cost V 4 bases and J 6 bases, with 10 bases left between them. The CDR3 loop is CASSGERLNEQFF. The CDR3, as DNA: TGTGCCAGCAGTGGGGAACGCCTCAATGAGCAGTTCTTC.

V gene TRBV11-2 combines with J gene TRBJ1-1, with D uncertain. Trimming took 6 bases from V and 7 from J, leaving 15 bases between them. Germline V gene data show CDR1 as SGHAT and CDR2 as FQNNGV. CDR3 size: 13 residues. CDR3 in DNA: TGTGCCAGCAGTCGGAGAGTTTACGTTGAAGCTTTCTTT. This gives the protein CASSRRVYVEAFF.

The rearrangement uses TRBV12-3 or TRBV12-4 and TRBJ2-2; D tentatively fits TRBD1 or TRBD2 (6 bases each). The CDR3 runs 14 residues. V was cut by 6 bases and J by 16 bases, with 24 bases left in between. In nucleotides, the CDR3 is TGTGCCAGCAGCAAAGGGGGGAGTGTTACTATACGGTTTTTT. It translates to CASSKGGSVTIRFF.